These 18 T cell receptor beta chains were all obtained from the same sample, sequenced in a study of T cells in Graves' hyperthyroidism and ophthalmopathy. Researchers amplified the TCR beta CDR3 regions from RNA transcripts. HTBI primers were used for first-round RT-PCR of the TCR CDR3. TCRdb used MiXCR to reprocess the multiplex PCR reads, holding one entry per CDR3 protein. The repertoire holds around 250,000 distinct CDR3 sequences, around 24% seen once, with roughly 32% in the top ten. The sample consisted of blood. All receptors come from a woman aged 40 to 50 with Graves' ophthalmopathy.

The CDR3 sequence is CASYTGAYGYTF. In DNA form, the CDR3 reads TGTGCCAGCTATACAGGGGCCTATGGCTACACCTTC. The chain employs TRBV28 and TRBJ1-2; 7 positions agree with TRBD1. Losses at the gene ends were 8 bases for V and 4 bases for J; bases not matched to a gene: 4. Germline V gene lookup returns CDR1 MDHEN and CDR2 SYDVKM. CDR3 length equals 12 residues.

V is TRBV6-2 or TRBV6-3 and J is TRBJ2-5; possible D gene TRBD2, 6 bases. There are 15 residues in the CDR3. Trimming shortened V by 5 bases and J by 1 base, and 14 bases separated the two germline ends. Per germline, CDR1 MNHEY and CDR2 SVGEGT. Here the CDR3 reads CASSPLAGSQETQYF. The DNA of the CDR3 is TGTGCCAGCAGTCCCCTGGCGGGGTCCCAAGAGACCCAGTACTTC.

This clonotype has ten or more counts. The V and J genes are TRBV28 and TRBJ2-7; D not resolved. The CDR3 totals 13 residues. Germline CDR1 and CDR2: MDHEN and SYDVKM. With 6 bases removed from V and 6 bases from J, the gap between germline ends came to 15 bases. Here the CDR3 DNA reads TGTGCCAGCAGCACACCCCCTTTCGGCGAGCAGTACTTC. As protein: CASSTPPFGEQYF. Variable domain in full (rest from reference TRBV28 and TRBJ2-7): DVKVTQSSRYLVKRTGEKVFLECVQDMDHENMFWYRQDPGLGLRLIYFSYDVKMKEKGDIPEGYSVSREKKERFSLILESASTNQTSMYLCASSTPPFGEQYFGPGTRLTVT.

This clonotype has at least ten counts. This sequence joins TRBV20-1 and TRBJ1-1; 8 nucleotides match TRBD1. Germline CDR1 DFQATT, CDR2 SNEGSKA (reference sequence). V shed 6 bases and J 3 bases; nucleotides not matched to a gene: 3. This CDR3 is 12 amino acids long. CDR3 residues: CSANRGYTEAFF. CDR3 coding DNA: TGCAGTGCCAACAGGGGGTACACTGAAGCTTTCTTT.

V usage is TRBV6-1 and J usage is TRBJ1-1; D not certain. Trimming shortened V by 7 bases and J by 2 bases, and 11 bases separated the two germline ends. The germline V gene encodes CDR1 MNHNS and CDR2 SASEGT. The CDR3 length is 13 residues. This CDR3 is CASTREVNTEAFF. DNA for the CDR3: TGTGCCAGCACCCGAGAGGTAAACACTGAAGCTTTCTTT.

This clonotype appeared many times. V is TRBV28 and J is TRBJ2-5; D remains unclear. Germline V gives CDR1 MDHEN, CDR2 SYDVKM. V was clipped by 6 bases and J by 1 base, with 9 bases between them. The CDR3 length is 13 residues. The CDR3, as DNA: TGTGCCAGCAGGGACGGGTCCCAAGAGACCCAGTACTTC. It translates to CASRDGSQETQYF.

This clonotype was counted once. This chain uses TRBV6-5 with TRBJ1-2; 7 bases agree with TRBD1. The CDR3 is made up of 14 amino acids. The ends lost 1 base at V and 3 bases at J; junction bases unmatched: 2. CDR1 MNHEY and CDR2 SVGAGI come from the germline V gene. CDR3 region: CASSYLGGDYGYTF. DNA for the CDR3: TGTGCCAGCAGTTACTTAGGGGGCGACTATGGCTACACCTTC.

Ten or more counts support this clonotype. DNA for the CDR3: TGTGCCAGCAGTTTATCGGTCCTAGCGGGAGCCTACGAGCAGTACTTC. Amino acid sequence: CASSLSVLAGAYEQYF. The chain recombines TRBV27 with TRBJ2-7, with TRBD2 matching over 10 bases. Unmatched junction bases numbered 4, after V lost 0 bases and J lost 2 bases. Looked up from germline, CDR1 is MNHEY and CDR2 is SMNVEV (reference sequence). The CDR3 is made up of 16 amino acids.

This clonotype was detected ten times or more. The genes are TRBV28 and TRBJ2-7; D not certain. Germline loops: CDR1 MDHEN, CDR2 SYDVKM. The CDR3 runs 15 residues. Trimming took 6 bases from V and 5 from J, leaving 20 bases between them. The CDR3 loop reads CASRTFRQEPNEQYF. The CDR3 region has the DNA TGTGCCAGCAGAACCTTTCGGCAGGAACCTAACGAGCAGTACTTC.

This clonotype was recorded many times. The chain employs TRBV20-1 and TRBJ2-7, with 8 bases aligning to TRBD2. From germline, CDR1 is DFQATT and CDR2 SNEGSKA (reference sequence). V lost 6 bases to trimming and J lost 1 base; unmatched junction nucleotides: 5. The CDR3 loop spans 13 amino acids. Here the CDR3 reads CSAGTRSSYEQYF. Written as DNA, the CDR3 is TGCAGTGCGGGGACTAGATCGTCCTACGAGCAGTACTTC.

This clonotype was seen ten or more times. The V call is TRBV7-2, the J call TRBJ2-7; TRBD2 is a possible D gene (7 bases). This CDR3 spans 15 amino acids. From germline, CDR1 is SGHTA and CDR2 FQGNSA. V lost 4 bases and J lost 3, with 16 bases in between. This CDR3 reads CASSSGGGGFYEQYF. The CDR3 region has the DNA TGTGCCAGCAGCTCGGGGGGCGGAGGCTTCTACGAGCAGTACTTC.

At least ten counts were recorded for this clonotype. The chain recombines TRBV19 with TRBJ2-2; the match to TRBD1 covers 9 bases. Germline V lookup: CDR1 LNHDA, CDR2 SQIVND (reference sequence). V shed 7 bases, J shed 6 bases, and the junction held 6 bases outside the gene matches. This CDR3 region has 14 residues. CDR3 DNA sequence: TGTGCCAGTACGGGACAGGGAGGTGCCGGGGAGCTGTTTTTT. This encodes CASTGQGGAGELFF. The full variable domain, rest sourced from reference TRBV19 and TRBJ2-2, is DGGITQSPKYLFRKEGQNVTLSCEQNLNHDAMYWYRQDPGQGLRLIYYSQIVNDFQKGDIAEGYSVSREKKESFPLTVTSAQKNPTAFYLCASTGQGGAGELFFGEGSRLTVL.

Ten or more counts support this clonotype. V and J are TRBV11-2 and TRBJ1-2; the D is unclear. In germline, CDR1 is SGHAT, CDR2 FQNNGV. V shed 2 bases and J shed 6 bases, with 13 bases lying between them. This CDR3 is 14 amino acids long. In DNA form, the CDR3 reads TGTGCCAGCAGCTTACAGGCGGAGTTTGATGGCTACACCTTC. Translation gives CASSLQAEFDGYTF.

This clonotype has ten or more counts. The chain couples TRBV20-1 to TRBJ2-7; D is possibly TRBD1 (6 bases). V lost 3 bases to trimming and J lost 0 bases, with 9 bases between them. This CDR3 contains 13 residues. CDR1 is DFQATT and CDR2 is SNEGSKA in the germline V gene (reference sequence). In nucleotides, the CDR3 is TGCAGTGCTAGCCGGGACAACTCCTACGAGCAGTACTTC. Protein: CSASRDNSYEQYF.

The table lists this clonotype with a count of one. The V gene is TRBV6-5, the J gene TRBJ2-5, with TRBD2 matching 7 bases. The CDR3 sequence is 13 residues long. V lost 2 bases, J lost 5 bases, and 2 bases stayed unmatched. The germline CDR1 and CDR2 sequences are MNHEY and SVGAGI. As DNA, the CDR3 is TGTGCCAGCAGTTACGACGGGGGGGAGACCCAGTACTTC. This gives the protein CASSYDGGETQYF.

This chain uses TRBV6-2 or TRBV6-3 with TRBJ2-5; D is unresolved. The CDR3 is 11 residues long. Trimming shortened V by 5 bases and J by 8 bases, and 9 bases separated the two germline ends. The germline gives CDR1 MNHEY, CDR2 SVGEGT. The CDR3 DNA follows: TGTGCCAGCAGTATAAGTGGCACCCAGTACTTC. Translation gives CASSISGTQYF.

The chain links TRBV7-2 to TRBJ2-7, with D tentatively TRBD1 (5 bases). With 5 bases removed from V and 2 bases from J, the gap between germline ends came to 10 bases. The germline gives CDR1 SGHTA, CDR2 FQGNSA. This CDR3 region has 13 residues. CDR3 nucleotides: TGTGCCAGCAGCCCCGACAGACCCTACGAGCAGTACTTC. Its translation is CASSPDRPYEQYF.

This clonotype showed up many times. J is TRBJ2-7 and V is TRBV6-1; 10 bases line up with TRBD2. J lost 3 bases, V lost 1 base, and 3 bases had no gene match. Germline V gene data show CDR1 as MNHNS and CDR2 as SASEGT. There are 15 residues in the CDR3. The CDR3 reads CASSEGVAGGYEQYF. CDR3 nucleotides: TGTGCCAGCAGTGAAGGGGTAGCGGGAGGCTACGAGCAGTACTTC.